This TCR beta chain came from a study of OX40 agonist ivuxolimab in advanced cancers. Study-level information: The patients received agonistic anti-OX40 (CD134) antibody ivuxolimab.

With regard to this clone: Its matching antigen is unknown.

Study-wide results and caveats: By week 6 at 0.1 to 3.0 mg/kg, blood CD4+ and CD8+ T cells had expanded clonally. More expanded clones were seen, on average, in CD8+ T cells than in CD4+. In the 0.1-3.0 mg/kg groups, partial responders showed among the lowest expansion.

Germline V CDR1 and CDR2: SQVTM, ANQGSEA. This CDR3 spans 14 amino acids. The trim removed 6 bases at V and 7 bases at J, leaving 7 bases unmatched. Assay: immunoSEQ multiplex PCR; the TCRdb copy retains only in-frame clones and omits some. The data contain tens of thousands of clones, about 95% of them singletons. J is TRBJ2-1 and V is TRBV29-1; the match to TRBD2 covers 12 bases. The sample in question was CD4+ or CD8+ T cells sorted from blood, obtained in a trial of the OX40 agonist ivuxolimab. The TCR comes from an adult with an advanced solid tumor such as melanoma, head and neck, liver or kidney cancer. Here the CDR3 DNA reads TGCAGCGTCCGCTCTAGCGGGAGGGGGAATGAGCAGTTCTTC. This gives the protein CSVRSSGRGNEQFF.